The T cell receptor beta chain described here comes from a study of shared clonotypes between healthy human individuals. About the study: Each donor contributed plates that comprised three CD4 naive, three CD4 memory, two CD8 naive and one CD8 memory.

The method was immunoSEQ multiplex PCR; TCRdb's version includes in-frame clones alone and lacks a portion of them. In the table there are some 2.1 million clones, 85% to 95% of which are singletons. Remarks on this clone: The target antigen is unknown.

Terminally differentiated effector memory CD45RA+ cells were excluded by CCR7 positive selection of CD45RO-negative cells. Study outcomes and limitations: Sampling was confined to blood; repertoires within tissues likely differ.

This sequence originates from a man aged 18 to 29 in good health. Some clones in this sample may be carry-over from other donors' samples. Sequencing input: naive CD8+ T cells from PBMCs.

The DNA for the CDR3 is TGCGCCAGCAGCCAAGGCACCGCCTGGGGTGACGAGCAGTACTTC. Residues: CASSQGTAWGDEQYF. This chain joins TRBV4-1 and TRBJ2-7; no firm D call. Germline V lookup: CDR1 MGHRA, CDR2 YSYEKL. Deletions cut 1 base from V and 5 bases from J, with 15 bases between. The CDR3 spans 15 residues.